This T cell receptor beta chain was documented in a study of response to subunit inactivated influenza vaccine. This clonotype occurred a few times. The antigen is unknown. Findings of the study overall: Each seasonal flu vaccination may recruit only limited new T cells, authors suggested.

TCRdb re-called the RT-PCR reads through MiXCR, storing one row per CDR3 protein. The sample lists roughly 670,000 distinct CDR3 sequences, 14% occurring once. CDR3 length: 15 residues. Germline CDR1 reads SGHAT; CDR2 reads FQNNGV. Deletions cut 2 bases from V and 3 bases from J, with 13 bases between. This chain joins TRBV11-2 and TRBJ2-5; tentatively, D is TRBD1 (5 bases). The source was PBMCs from blood, collected around two weeks before vaccination. The TCR comes from a man aged 45-60 years who received an inactivated influenza vaccine. CDR3 DNA: TGTGCCAGCAGCTTATATCTATCAGGGAAAGAGACCCAGTACTTC. Translation gives CASSLYLSGKETQYF.